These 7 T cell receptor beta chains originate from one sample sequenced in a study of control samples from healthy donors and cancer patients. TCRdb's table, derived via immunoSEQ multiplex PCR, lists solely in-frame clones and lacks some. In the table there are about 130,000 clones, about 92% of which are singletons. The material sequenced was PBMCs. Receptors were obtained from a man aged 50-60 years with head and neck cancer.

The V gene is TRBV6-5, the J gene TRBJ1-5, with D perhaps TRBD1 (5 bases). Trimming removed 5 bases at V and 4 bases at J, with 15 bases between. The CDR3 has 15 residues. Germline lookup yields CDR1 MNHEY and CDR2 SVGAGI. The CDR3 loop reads CASSPGRIINQPQHF. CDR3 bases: TGTGCCAGCAGTCCGGGACGGATAATTAATCAGCCCCAGCATTTT.

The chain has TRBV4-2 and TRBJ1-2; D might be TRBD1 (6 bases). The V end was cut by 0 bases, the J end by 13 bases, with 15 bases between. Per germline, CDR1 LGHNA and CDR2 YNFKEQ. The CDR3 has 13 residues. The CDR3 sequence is CASSQENRGASTF. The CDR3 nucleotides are TGTGCCAGCAGCCAAGAGAATCGGGGGGCTAGCACCTTC.

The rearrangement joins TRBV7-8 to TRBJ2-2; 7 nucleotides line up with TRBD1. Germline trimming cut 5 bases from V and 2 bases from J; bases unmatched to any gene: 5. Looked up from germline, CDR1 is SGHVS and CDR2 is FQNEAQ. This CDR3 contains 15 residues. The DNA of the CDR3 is TGTGCCAGCAGCCAGGACAGGATTAACACCGGGGAGCTGTTTTTT. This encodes CASSQDRINTGELFF.

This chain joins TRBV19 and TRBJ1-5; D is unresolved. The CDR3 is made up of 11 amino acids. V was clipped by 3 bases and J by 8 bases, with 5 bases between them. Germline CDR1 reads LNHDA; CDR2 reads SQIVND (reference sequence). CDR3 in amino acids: CASSISEPQHF. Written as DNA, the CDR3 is TGTGCCAGTAGTATTTCTGAGCCCCAGCATTTT.

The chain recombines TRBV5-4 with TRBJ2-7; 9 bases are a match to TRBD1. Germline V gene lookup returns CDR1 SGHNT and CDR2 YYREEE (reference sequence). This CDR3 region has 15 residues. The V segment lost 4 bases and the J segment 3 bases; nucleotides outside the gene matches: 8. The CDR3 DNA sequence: TGTGCCAGCAGCGACCCCACAGGGGGCGGCTACGAGCAGTACTTC. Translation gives CASSDPTGGGYEQYF.

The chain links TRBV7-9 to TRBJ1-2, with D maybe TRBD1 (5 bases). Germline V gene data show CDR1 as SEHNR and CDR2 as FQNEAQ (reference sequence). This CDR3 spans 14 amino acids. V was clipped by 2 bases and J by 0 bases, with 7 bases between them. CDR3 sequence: CASSLPGSNYGYTF. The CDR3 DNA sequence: TGTGCCAGCAGCTTACCAGGGTCTAACTATGGCTACACCTTC. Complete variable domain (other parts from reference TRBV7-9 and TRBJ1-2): DTGVSQNPRHKITKRGQNVTFRCDPISEHNRLYWYRQTLGQGPEFLTYFQNEAQLEKSRLLSDRFSAERPKGSFSTLEIQRTEQGDSAMYLCASSLPGSNYGYTFGSGTRLTVV.

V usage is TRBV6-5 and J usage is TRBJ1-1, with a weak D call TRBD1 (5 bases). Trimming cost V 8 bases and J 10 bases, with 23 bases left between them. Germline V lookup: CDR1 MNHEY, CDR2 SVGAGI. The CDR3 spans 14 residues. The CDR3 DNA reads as TGTGCCAGCGGAAGCCGGGACGCCACGGAAGGAGCTTTCTTT. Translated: CASGSRDATEGAFF.